This T cell receptor (beta chain) appears in the sequencing data of a study of Graves' ophthalmopathy and Graves' hyperthyroidism (dated 2018 in TCRdb). Describing the broader study: Peripheral blood samples were taken at the time of initial diagnosis, before any treatment was given. After sampling, hyperthyroidism patients received methimazole starting at 30 mg daily, and ophthalmopathy patients received high-dose intravenous methylprednisolone. The 80 to 100 discovery patients were randomly divided into training and test sets at a 7:3 ratio. In total, 135 blood samples were TCR-sequenced: 43 ophthalmopathy, about 75 hyperthyroidism and approximately 17 hyperthyroidism-to-ophthalmopathy patients. An independent validation cohort comprised fewer than 20 hyperthyroidism patients and some 16 patients who later progressed from hyperthyroidism to ophthalmopathy. A discovery set of about a hundred patients (43 ophthalmopathy, some 58 stable hyperthyroidism) was enrolled to explore V-J signatures distinguishing ophthalmopathy from hyperthyroidism. In over 5 hyperthyroidism patients, the T-cell repertoire of thyroid tissue was compared with the T-cell repertoire of blood. The study used signatures of the TCR beta repertoire to tell Graves' ophthalmopathy apart from Graves' hyperthyroidism and to predict which patients would progress to ophthalmopathy.

Hyperthyroidism was considered stable if no progression to ophthalmopathy occurred within 18 months of follow-up. The hyperthyroidism patients were 18 to 65 years old and newly diagnosed, with a disease duration of less than 2 months. Patients with other autoimmune diseases, uncontrolled infections, pregnancy or lactation were excluded from the study. Clinical symptoms, serum thyroxine, TRAb, thyroid ultrasound and orbital computed tomography formed the basis of the diagnosis. Using Ficoll-Paque density gradient centrifugation, PBMCs were isolated from roughly 9.2 ml of fresh peripheral blood. Total RNA was extracted with Trizol reagent and quality-checked on an Agilent 2100 Bioanalyzer. Between the V and J ends, shortened by 4 bases and 3 bases respectively, the junction contains 13 bases. The CDR3 starts with the cysteine, ends with the phenylalanine, and has 15 residues. The retained sequence is limited to the CDR3, 45 bases, with the frame set at the first base.

Study-level results and caveats: In cross-validation, the 13-signature model distinguished ophthalmopathy from stable hyperthyroidism with approximately 85% sensitivity and approximately 81% specificity, and in the test set the corresponding values were 80% and 75%. Sample size was not statistically predetermined, and group allocation was not concealed from the investigators. Most expanded thyroid clonotypes with frequency above 0.001 were also detected in blood, suggesting blood repertoires may reflect the thyroid immune response. In validation, the model predicted ophthalmopathy progression with about 71% sensitivity and approximately 78% specificity; 12 predicted patients were CT-confirmed with GO in a median of approximately 6.2 months.

TCR beta CDR3 regions were amplified from RNA transcripts for repertoire sequencing. The first round was an RT-PCR using HTBI primers with the Qiagen OneStep RT-PCR kit, and this first round was followed by a second-round multiplex PCR, then size selection and purification. Libraries were sequenced on an Illumina HiSeq2000 using paired-end 100 bp reads. On the authors' methods: Reads were processed with SOAPnuke, discarding reads with adapters, uncalled bases, mean Phred below 15, or no exact constant-primer or identifier match. High-quality paired reads were merged with COPE v1.2.5. Each unique nucleotide sequence was defined as a clonotype, and clonotypes were aligned to IMGT TRB V, D and J references with MiTCR v1.1. Only V-J combinations with frequency above 0.0001 were analysed, covering 99.2% of repertoires. For each V-J combination, a TCR clonal expansion and chaos score was defined as F50 clonal expansion divided by the chaos observed in the TCRdist matrix. Welch's t-statistics and random forest were used to reduce the features to about a dozen V-J combinations, which were then used as input to a naive Bayes classifier. The Morisita-Horn index was used to measure how similar the thyroid and blood repertoires were. TCRdb reran the public reads through fastp at Q25 and MiXCR, keeping productive beta chains. Here each entry gathers all rows of one CDR3 protein and keeps the most common genes and DNA. TCRdb, not the authors, supplied the V and J calls. The sample table shows about 400,000 distinct CDR3 sequences, and 15% to 19% are seen once. Clones ranked in the top ten supply 5.5% to 7% of the sample.

Worth noting for this clonotype: Its antigen is unknown. No qualities accompany the bases; no much larger clone lies one base away.

The TCR originated in a young woman with stable Graves' hyperthyroidism. Donor details come from another sample of the same person, matched by shared clones. The chain uses TRBV12-3 or TRBV12-4 and TRBJ1-5, with TRBD1 perhaps the D gene, on 5 matching bases. What was sequenced was peripheral blood. The CDR3 has the sequence CASSSNPGPNQPQHF. The nucleotide sequence is given as TGTGCCAGCAGTTCAAATCCGGGGCCCAATCAGCCCCAGCATTTT.